Shown below are 30 T cell receptor beta chains from a single sample sequenced in a study of T cells in Graves' hyperthyroidism and ophthalmopathy. Amplified TCR beta CDR3 regions derived from RNA transcripts. The HTBI set primed first-round TCR CDR3 RT-PCR. TCRdb re-called the multiplex PCR reads with MiXCR, one entry per CDR3 protein. The sample carries some 200,000 distinct CDR3 sequences, 15% to 20% recorded once. Sequenced sample: blood. Every receptor here comes from a man between 45 and 60 years old with Graves' hyperthyroidism.

This clonotype was counted many times. The chain links TRBV7-3 to TRBJ2-1; 9 nucleotides line up with TRBD2. Germline V gene lookup returns CDR1 SGHTA and CDR2 FQGTGA. The V and J ends lost 4 bases and 6 bases, in that order; junction bases with no gene match: 4. The CDR3 extends over 14 amino acids. CDR3 coding DNA: TGTGCCAGCAGCTCCGGGACTAGCTCCAATGAGCAGTTCTTC. Translating gives CASSSGTSSNEQFF.

The gene calls are TRBV5-4 and TRBJ1-6, with TRBD1 matching over 9 bases. Germline values: CDR1 SGHNT, CDR2 YYREEE (reference sequence). V lost 5 bases, J lost 10 bases, and 7 bases stayed unmatched. This CDR3 contains 14 residues. Here the CDR3 reads CASSFLDRGSPLHF. CDR3 sequence (DNA): TGTGCCAGCAGTTTTCTAGACAGGGGGTCACCCCTCCACTTT.

V gene TRBV7-9 combines with J gene TRBJ2-7; D may be TRBD2 (5 bases). Germline CDR1 is SEHNR and CDR2 is FQNEAQ (reference sequence). The CDR3 contains 13 residues. Trimming left V 1 base short and J 6 bases short, with 10 bases between. CDR3 sequence reads: CASSLDRGSEQYF. CDR3 nucleotides: TGTGCCAGCAGCTTAGATCGTGGGAGCGAGCAGTACTTC.

The rearrangement links TRBV20-1 to TRBJ2-7; 9 bases line up with TRBD1. Per the germline V gene, CDR1 is DFQATT and CDR2 is SNEGSKA (reference sequence). CDR3 length: 13 amino acids. Trimming at V came to 5 bases and at J to 6 bases, leaving 8 bases not matched to a gene. The CDR3 loop is CSALRDRVAEQYF. In nucleotides, the CDR3 is TGCAGTGCTTTACGGGACAGGGTGGCCGAGCAGTACTTC.

This clonotype was seen repeatedly, ten times or more. V usage is TRBV6-1 and J usage is TRBJ2-1; TRBD2 matches 7 bases. The CDR3 runs to 14 residues. The V segment lost 6 bases and the J segment 7 bases; nucleotides outside the gene matches: 9. Germline V gene sequence: CDR1 MNHNS, CDR2 SASEGT. The CDR3 region is CASRGRVGRNEQFF. The CDR3 region has the DNA TGTGCCAGCAGGGGGAGGGTCGGTAGAAATGAGCAGTTCTTC.

This clonotype was recorded many times. This rearrangement joins TRBV5-1 to TRBJ2-1; 9 nucleotides line up with TRBD1. CDR1 SGHRS and CDR2 YFSETQ come from the germline V gene. CDR3 length: 16 residues. With 6 bases clipped from V and 8 bases from J, the junction kept 15 bases outside the gene matches. CDR3 DNA sequence: TGCGCCAGCACCCTACAGGGGGCAGGTTCGGTTGATGAGCAGTTCTTC. This encodes CASTLQGAGSVDEQFF.

This clonotype was found many times. The V and J genes are TRBV10-3 and TRBJ2-5, with 8 bases identical to TRBD2. The CDR3 is 15 residues long. V shed 3 bases and J 4 bases; nucleotides not matched to a gene: 7. In germline, CDR1 is ENHRY, CDR2 SYGVKD. CDR3 protein: CAISDKRELGETQYF. In nucleotides, the CDR3 is TGTGCCATCAGTGATAAGCGGGAGCTTGGAGAGACCCAGTACTTC.

With respect to this clonotype: One end of the junction varies from germline; a read error may be responsible. The chain uses TRBV7-9 and TRBJ2-5; 8 nucleotides align to TRBD1. This CDR3 has 13 amino acids. The germline gives CDR1 SEHNR, CDR2 FQNEAQ (reference sequence). CDR3 coding DNA: TGTGCCAGCAGACGGACAGGGAAGGAGATCCAGTACTTC. Amino acid sequence: CASRRTGKEIQYF.

This clonotype has a handful of counts. The genes are TRBV19 and TRBJ1-2, with D tentatively TRBD1 (5 bases). Deletions cut 4 bases from V and 8 bases from J, with 11 bases between. CDR1 LNHDA and CDR2 SQIVND come from the germline V gene (reference sequence). The CDR3 covers 12 residues. The CDR3 region is CASSTFRDGYTF. CDR3 in DNA: TGTGCCAGTAGTACATTCAGGGACGGCTACACCTTC. The full variable domain, completed using reference TRBV19 and TRBJ1-2, is DGGITQSPKYLFRKEGQNVTLSCEQNLNHDAMYWYRQDPGQGLRLIYYSQIVNDFQKGDIAEGYSVSREKKESFPLTVTSAQKNPTAFYLCASSTFRDGYTFGSGTRLTVV.

At least ten counts were recorded for this clonotype. The chain recombines TRBV12-3 or TRBV12-4 with TRBJ1-2; 7 nucleotides match TRBD1. The V gene end was trimmed by 5 bases and the J gene end by 0 bases; junction bases not matched to a gene: 3. This CDR3 comprises 14 residues. The CDR3 loop reads CASSRDSSNYGYTF. The CDR3 DNA sequence: TGTGCCAGCAGTAGGGACAGTTCTAACTATGGCTACACCTTC.

This clonotype has ten or more counts. This chain uses TRBV11-2 with TRBJ2-5; 7 nucleotides agree with TRBD1. CDR3 length: 16 residues. With V trimmed by 6 bases and J by 2 bases, 12 bases remained unmatched. Germline V gives CDR1 SGHAT, CDR2 FQNNGV. The CDR3 nucleotides are TGTGCCAGCAGTCACAGACGGGGCAGGGGGCAAGAGACCCAGTACTTC. This encodes CASSHRRGRGQETQYF.

This clonotype was detected ten times or more. This sequence joins TRBV20-1 and TRBJ2-1; TRBD1 aligns across 7 bases. CDR3 size: 13 residues. Germline trimming cut 6 bases from V and 8 bases from J; bases unmatched to any gene: 10. Germline V gene sequence: CDR1 DFQATT, CDR2 SNEGSKA (reference sequence). CDR3 in DNA: TGCAGTGCCAGACCGGGACAGAGGTATGAGCAGTTCTTC. It is translated as CSARPGQRYEQFF.

This clonotype was observed at least ten times. V and J are TRBV28 and TRBJ1-1, with D possibly being TRBD1 (6 bases). The CDR3 extends over 14 amino acids. Germline CDR1 and CDR2: MDHEN and SYDVKM. V lost 7 bases, J lost 4 bases, and 16 bases lay in between. The CDR3 sequence is CASIEGGRGTEAFF. The CDR3 coding sequence is TGTGCCAGCATCGAGGGGGGCAGAGGCACTGAAGCTTTCTTT. The entire variable domain, with the rest obtained from reference TRBV28 and TRBJ1-1, is as follows: DVKVTQSSRYLVKRTGEKVFLECVQDMDHENMFWYRQDPGLGLRLIYFSYDVKMKEKGDIPEGYSVSREKKERFSLILESASTNQTSMYLCASIEGGRGTEAFFGQGTRLTVV.

This clonotype was picked up one time. The chain uses TRBV28 and TRBJ1-6, with D possibly TRBD1 on 5 matching bases. The V end was cut by 6 bases, the J end by 11 bases, with 11 bases between. The germline CDR1 and CDR2 sequences are MDHEN and SYDVKM. This CDR3 is 12 amino acids long. CDR3 residues: CASRDISPPLHF. The CDR3 DNA sequence: TGTGCCAGCAGGGACATCAGTCCACCCCTCCACTTT.

At least ten counts were recorded for this clonotype. The rearrangement links TRBV6-6 to TRBJ1-2; a weak D match, TRBD1 (5 bases). CDR1 is MNHNY and CDR2 is SVGAGI in the germline V gene (reference sequence). The CDR3 has 17 residues. Trimming left V 4 bases short and J 4 bases short, with 22 bases between. This CDR3 reads CASSSYRTPRPAYGYTF. The DNA of the CDR3 is TGTGCCAGCAGTTCCTACAGGACACCTCGACCCGCCTATGGCTACACCTTC.

The J gene is TRBJ2-3, the V gene TRBV12-3 or TRBV12-4, with D possibly being TRBD1 or TRBD2 (5 bases each). The CDR3 covers 14 residues. Deletions cut 5 bases from V and 9 bases from J, with 18 bases between. CDR3 sequence (DNA): TGTGCCAGCAGTGATGAGACTATCGGGACGACGCAGTATTTT. Protein sequence: CASSDETIGTTQYF.

This clonotype was counted many times. V is TRBV3-1 and J is TRBJ1-2, with D possibly TRBD1 on 6 matching bases. Trimming shortened V by 5 bases and J by 13 bases, and 26 bases separated the two germline ends. CDR1 LGHDT and CDR2 YNNKEL come from the germline V gene (reference sequence). The CDR3 loop spans 15 amino acids. Here the CDR3 reads CASSGSSWRYREVTF. In DNA, the CDR3 is TGTGCCAGCAGCGGCTCTTCCTGGCGGTACAGGGAAGTCACCTTC.

This clonotype was seen many times. V is TRBV4-3 and J is TRBJ2-3; TRBD1 is a possible D gene (6 bases). V shed 0 bases and J shed 4 bases, with 14 bases lying between them. Germline loops: CDR1 LGHNA, CDR2 YSLEER. CDR3 length: 16 residues. CDR3 nucleotide sequence: TGCGCCAGCAGCCAAGACAGGGGCACAAGTGCAGATACGCAGTATTTT. Protein: CASSQDRGTSADTQYF.

The rearrangement uses TRBV20-1 and TRBJ2-3; D is unclear. V lost 3 bases to trimming and J lost 6 bases, with 7 bases between them. Germline V gene data show CDR1 as DFQATT and CDR2 as SNEGSKA (reference sequence). The CDR3 is 11 residues long. The CDR3 DNA reads TGCAGTGCTAGTAAAGGGGATACGCAGTATTTT. Its translation: CSASKGDTQYF.

Many counts were recorded for this clonotype. CDR3 sequence: CASNRQGWPQETQYF. In DNA form, the CDR3 reads TGTGCCAGCAATCGGCAGGGTTGGCCACAAGAGACCCAGTACTTC. This chain uses TRBV12-3 or TRBV12-4 with TRBJ2-5; D may be TRBD1 (5 bases). The CDR3 extends over 15 amino acids. The V and J ends lost 7 bases and 2 bases respectively, with 17 bases between them.

This clonotype was picked up many times. The J gene is TRBJ1-2, the V gene TRBV30; D call uncertain. The CDR3 contains 11 residues. Germline lookup yields CDR1 GTSNPN and CDR2 SVGIG (reference sequence). The CDR3 DNA reads as TGTGCGCGCGGGGAGAACTATGGCTACACCTTC. Protein: CARGENYGYTF.

The chain is built from TRBV7-3 and TRBJ2-5; D might be TRBD2 (6 bases). CDR3 size: 17 residues. V lost 5 bases to trimming and J lost 2 bases, with 21 bases between them. Germline V gene data show CDR1 as SGHTA and CDR2 as FQGTGA. CDR3 sequence (DNA): TGTGCCAGCAGCCCCCCCTTAGCCCGGGGGAGGCAAGAGACCCAGTACTTC. Its translation is CASSPPLARGRQETQYF.

The chain carries TRBV18 and TRBJ2-1; unclear D gene. From germline, CDR1 is KGHSH and CDR2 LQKENI. The CDR3 is 14 residues long. Trimming shortened V by 2 bases and J by 5 bases, and 10 bases separated the two germline ends. CDR3 nucleotide sequence: TGTGCCAGCTCACCATCCCTAACCCACAATGAGCAGTTCTTC. It yields the protein CASSPSLTHNEQFF. Filled out from reference TRBV18 and TRBJ2-1, the complete variable domain reads NAGVMQNPRHLVRRRGQEARLRCSPMKGHSHVYWYRQLPEEGLKFMVYLQKENIIDESGMPKERFSAEFPKEGPSILRIQQVVRGDSAAYFCASSPSLTHNEQFFGPGTRLTVL.

This clonotype was found a few times. This chain links TRBV30 with TRBJ2-5; TRBD2 is a possible D gene (5 bases). The CDR3 loop spans 12 amino acids. V lost 3 bases and J lost 5, with 10 bases in between. Germline values: CDR1 GTSNPN, CDR2 SVGIG (reference sequence). The CDR3 region is CAWRGGSETQYF. Here the CDR3 DNA reads TGTGCCTGGAGGGGCGGGTCTGAGACCCAGTACTTC.

The V gene is TRBV11-3, the J gene TRBJ2-3; the D is unclear. Trimming shortened V by 0 bases and J by 5 bases, and 12 bases separated the two germline ends. The CDR3 has 15 amino acids. Germline V gene sequence: CDR1 SGHNT, CDR2 YENEEA. CDR3 in amino acids: CASSLESHFGDTQYF. In DNA form, the CDR3 reads TGTGCCAGCAGCTTAGAATCGCACTTTGGAGATACGCAGTATTTT.

This clonotype has a count of ten or more. The chain recombines TRBV5-1 with TRBJ1-5; 7 nucleotides align to TRBD1. Germline CDR1 reads SGHRS; CDR2 reads YFSETQ. The ends lost 5 bases at V and 0 bases at J; junction bases unmatched: 8. The CDR3 totals 16 residues. The CDR3 bases are TGCGCCAGCAGTCCCGGACAGGCAAATAGCAATCAGCCCCAGCATTTT. As protein: CASSPGQANSNQPQHF.

Many counts were recorded for this clonotype. The CDR3 here is CASSLVFSGQYF. CDR3 coding DNA: TGTGCCAGCAGCTTAGTCTTCTCAGGGCAGTACTTC. The chain links TRBV11-2 to TRBJ2-7; D is ambiguous. This CDR3 comprises 12 residues. The V end lost 1 base, the J end lost 9 bases, and 10 bases lay between the germline ends. The V gene's germline CDR1 is SGHAT and CDR2 FQNNGV.

This clonotype has a count of ten or more. The V and J genes are TRBV18 and TRBJ1-1; TRBD1 matches 7 bases. The V segment lost 3 bases and the J segment 0 bases; nucleotides outside the gene matches: 7. The CDR3 is 16 residues long. The germline CDR1 and CDR2 sequences are KGHSH and LQKENI. In nucleotides, the CDR3 is TGTGCCAGCTCACCCGCCAAGGGGGCTATGAACACTGAAGCTTTCTTT. Amino acid sequence: CASSPAKGAMNTEAFF.

This clonotype was seen ten or more times. The chain employs TRBV14 and TRBJ1-6; 7 positions match TRBD1. This CDR3 has 14 residues. Germline V gene lookup returns CDR1 SGHDN and CDR2 FVKESK. The J segment lost 7 bases and the V segment lost 3 bases, leaving 3 bases of the junction unmatched. CDR3 region: CASSQTGRNSPLHF. CDR3 nucleotide sequence: TGTGCCAGCAGCCAGACAGGGCGCAATTCACCCCTCCACTTT.

This clonotype was recorded many times. This sequence joins TRBV28 and TRBJ2-7; 10 bases agree with TRBD1. The germline CDR1 and CDR2 sequences are MDHEN and SYDVKM. The V gene end was trimmed by 8 bases and the J gene end by 2 bases; junction bases not matched to a gene: 3. This CDR3 contains 13 residues. CDR3 in amino acids: CASADRGPYEQYF. Written as DNA, the CDR3 is TGTGCCAGCGCCGACAGGGGGCCCTACGAGCAGTACTTC.